These 15 T cell receptor beta chains originate from one sample sequenced in a study of T cells after yellow fever vaccination. MiXCR, run by TCRdb on the 5' RACE reads, gives a single entry per CDR3 protein. The sample lists some 500,000 distinct CDR3 sequences; around an eighth were seen once. Sequences were derived from PBMCs, sampled on the day of the yellow fever booster vaccination. These receptors all come from a man under 40 who received the YFV17D yellow fever vaccine.

This clonotype was found many times. The chain uses TRBV5-1 and TRBJ2-1; TRBD2 might be the D (6 bases). Trimming took off 1 base at V and 8 bases at J, with 19 bases between the two ends. Germline CDR1 is SGHRS and CDR2 is YFSETQ. The CDR3 is 16 amino acids. The CDR3 DNA sequence: TGCGCCAGCAGCTTGTCAACGGCGGGAATGTCATATGAGCAGTTCTTC. This translates into CASSLSTAGMSYEQFF.

The rearrangement links TRBV29-1 to TRBJ2-3; D is unresolved. Trimming removed 0 bases at V and 4 bases at J, with 17 bases between. Per germline, CDR1 SQVTM and CDR2 ANQGSEA. This CDR3 comprises 16 residues. The CDR3, as DNA: TGCAGCGTTGAAGATTGGCGGCAGGCGGAGCCAGATACGCAGTATTTT. It yields the protein CSVEDWRQAEPDTQYF.

This rearrangement joins TRBV5-6 to TRBJ2-1; D is unresolved. The V end lost 4 bases, the J end lost 8 bases, and 22 bases lay between the germline ends. This CDR3 is 16 amino acids long. Germline assignment: CDR1 SGHDT and CDR2 YYEEEE. The CDR3 loop reads CASSHPPHSLNDEQFF. The CDR3 nucleotides are TGTGCCAGCAGCCACCCCCCCCACAGCCTAAACGATGAGCAGTTCTTC.

The table lists this clonotype with a few counts. The CDR3 DNA reads as TGTGCCAGCAGCCCAATTACCAGGGCCACCGGGGAGCTGTTTTTT. Translation gives CASSPITRATGELFF. The rearrangement uses TRBV28 and TRBJ2-2; a possible D gene is TRBD1 (5 bases). This CDR3 has 15 amino acids. Germline V gene data show CDR1 as MDHEN and CDR2 as SYDVKM. Trimming shortened V by 6 bases and J by 4 bases, and 15 bases separated the two germline ends.

This rearrangement joins TRBV5-4 to TRBJ2-1, with 8 positions matching TRBD2. Germline lookup yields CDR1 SGHNT and CDR2 YYREEE (reference sequence). The CDR3 contains 16 residues. Losses at the gene ends were 2 bases for V and 8 bases for J; bases not matched to a gene: 12. The CDR3 region has the DNA TGTGCCAGCAGCTTAGGTGGCGCGGGAGGATGGGATGAGCAGTTCTTC. Amino acid sequence: CASSLGGAGGWDEQFF.

This clonotype has a handful of counts. This chain uses TRBV12-5 with TRBJ2-7; 8 bases align to TRBD2. The CDR3 runs to 17 residues. V gave up 4 bases and J gave up 4 bases; unmatched junction bases: 15. In germline, CDR1 is LGHNT, CDR2 FRNRAP. This CDR3 is CASGSPSIAGKGYEQYF. The CDR3 bases are TGTGCTAGTGGTTCACCCTCTATAGCGGGGAAAGGATACGAGCAGTACTTC.

The rearrangement uses TRBV6-1 and TRBJ2-7, with TRBD2 matching over 9 bases. J lost 2 bases, V lost 11 bases, and 10 bases had no gene match. This CDR3 spans 14 amino acids. Germline assignment: CDR1 MNHNS and CDR2 SASEGT. Here the CDR3 reads CAGPLAGAPYEQYF. The CDR3 region has the DNA TGTGCCGGGCCATTAGCGGGGGCACCCTACGAGCAGTACTTC.

This chain joins TRBV3-1 and TRBJ2-5, with 9 bases lining up with TRBD2. Germline V lookup: CDR1 LGHDT, CDR2 YNNKEL (reference sequence). The length of the CDR3 is 16 residues. J lost 0 bases, V lost 4 bases, and 6 bases had no gene match. The CDR3 reads CASSRRTSVNQETQYF. CDR3 bases: TGTGCCAGCAGCCGCCGGACTAGCGTCAACCAAGAGACCCAGTACTTC.

V is TRBV5-5 and J is TRBJ2-5, with unresolved D. This CDR3 spans 15 amino acids. Trimming removed 0 bases from V and 0 bases from J, with 9 bases in between. CDR1 and CDR2 from the germline V gene are SGHKS and YYEKEE (reference sequence). CDR3 sequence: CASSLGIHHQETQYF. The CDR3 coding sequence is TGTGCCAGCAGCTTGGGGATACACCACCAAGAGACCCAGTACTTC.

This clonotype was counted a few times. The chain carries TRBV20-1 and TRBJ2-1, with D maybe TRBD2 (5 bases). The CDR3 loop spans 14 amino acids. The ends were cut back, 0 bases at V and 8 bases at J, with 14 bases in the middle. The germline V gene has CDR1 DFQATT and CDR2 SNEGSKA (reference sequence). The CDR3 sequence: CSARDGEGTYEQFF. For the CDR3, the DNA is TGCAGTGCTAGAGATGGCGAGGGTACCTATGAGCAGTTCTTC.

The chain is built from TRBV24-1 and TRBJ1-1, with a tentative D call TRBD1 (5 bases). The germline V and J ends were trimmed by 9 bases and 11 bases, with 21 bases remaining between them. Germline V lookup: CDR1 KGHDR, CDR2 SFDVKD. The CDR3 is 13 residues long. In nucleotides, the CDR3 is TGTGCCACCTTAGAAGAGTTTGAGGGGTTGGCTTTCTTT. This encodes CATLEEFEGLAFF.

In its sample, this clonotype was seen a few times. The V and J genes are TRBV24-1 and TRBJ2-3; D may be TRBD2 (6 bases). V lost 4 bases and J lost 4, with 17 bases in between. The V gene's germline CDR1 is KGHDR and CDR2 SFDVKD. The CDR3 runs 16 residues. CDR3 loop: CATSDPDSGGADTQYF. CDR3 bases: TGTGCCACCAGTGACCCCGACAGCGGCGGGGCAGATACGCAGTATTTT.

This chain uses TRBV5-1 with TRBJ2-2; 10 bases line up with TRBD1. The CDR3 covers 16 residues. Germline values: CDR1 SGHRS, CDR2 YFSETQ. Unmatched junction bases numbered 7, after V lost 5 bases and J lost 3 bases. CDR3 DNA sequence: TGCGCCAGCAGAAGACAGGGGGCAGTCGACACCGGGGAGCTGTTTTTT. Its protein product is CASRRQGAVDTGELFF.

The chain recombines TRBV18 with TRBJ2-1, with D possibly TRBD1 on 5 matching bases. V was trimmed by 6 bases and J by 5 bases, leaving 11 bases between them. From germline, CDR1 is KGHSH and CDR2 LQKENI. The CDR3 runs to 13 residues. The CDR3 nucleotides read TGTGCCAGCTCCCTACAGGACAACAATGAGCAGTTCTTC. It codes for CASSLQDNNEQFF.

J is TRBJ2-7 and V is TRBV5-1, with D unresolved. Germline V gene sequence: CDR1 SGHRS, CDR2 YFSETQ. The V end was cut by 4 bases, the J end by 0 bases, with 5 bases between. The CDR3 spans 12 residues. CDR3 bases: TGCGCCAGCAGCCGGCGCTCCTACGAGCAGTACTTC. Translating gives CASSRRSYEQYF.